The T cell receptor (beta chain) under discussion was sequenced for a study of blood T cells in healthy people across ages. Study-level findings and limits: Donors of long life had a larger count of naive CD4+ cells and greater diversity than aged donors.

Together with a sample-barcoded 5' primer, a J-beta primer mix was included in a second PCR lasting roughly 6 to 12 cycles. TCRdb processed the 5' RACE reads anew with MiXCR; each CDR3 protein has one entry. The repertoire holds roughly 700,000 distinct CDR3 sequences, with about 30% as singletons. CDR1 is SGHDT and CDR2 is YYEEEE in the germline V gene. The CDR3 is made up of 13 amino acids. Caucasian, healthy and from Russia, the donors were aged between 6 and 90. Comment on this clonotype: Its specificity is not known.

The sequence came from a woman over 75 in good health. This chain connects TRBV5-6 to TRBJ2-5, with D possibly being TRBD1 or TRBD2 (5 bases each). The J call is in doubt because the DNA end fits TRBJ2-7 better. Sequencing was done on a sample of blood. Written as DNA, the CDR3 is TGTGCCTCCAAAATAGGGGCTAGCAACGAGCAGTACTTC. This sequence encodes CASKIGASNEQYF.